The 12 T cell receptor beta chains given below trace back to one sample, sequenced in a study of early T cells in non-severe SARS-CoV-2 infection. MiXCR, run by TCRdb on the 5' RACE reads, gives a single entry per CDR3 protein. Among 70,000 to 90,000 distinct CDR3 sequences listed, about 10% were seen once. Source material: whole blood. All receptors derive from an adult who was a healthcare worker with PCR-confirmed SARS-CoV-2 infection or an uninfected control (not recorded which).

This clonotype has ten or more counts. The chain joins TRBV5-5 to TRBJ2-1; D call uncertain. V was pared by 2 bases and J by 0 bases, with 6 bases between. The V gene's germline CDR1 is SGHKS and CDR2 YYEKEE (reference sequence). The CDR3 length is 14 residues. The CDR3 DNA sequence: TGTGCCAGCAGCTTAAGGAGCTCCTACAATGAGCAGTTCTTC. This codes for CASSLRSSYNEQFF. Full variable domain (rest looked up from reference TRBV5-5 and TRBJ2-1): DAGVTQSPTHLIKTRGQQVTLRCSPISGHKSVSWYQQVLGQGPQFIFQYYEKEERGRGNFPDRFSARQFPNYSSELNVNALLLGDSALYLCASSLRSSYNEQFFGPGTRLTVL.

This clonotype was seen at least ten times. The chain links TRBV12-3 or TRBV12-4 to TRBJ2-5; 9 bases align to TRBD1. This CDR3 is built from 13 residues. J gave up 5 bases and V 5 bases, and 3 bases lay outside the gene matches. CDR3 coding DNA: TGTGCCAGCAGTCGGGACAGGGTTGAGACCCAGTACTTC. Encoded protein: CASSRDRVETQYF.

In its sample, this clonotype was seen a few times. The V and J genes are TRBV5-4 and TRBJ2-5, with D possibly being TRBD1 or TRBD2 (5 bases each). The CDR3 runs 12 residues. Germline assignment: CDR1 SGHNT and CDR2 YYREEE (reference sequence). V was shortened by 4 bases and J by 9 bases, with 13 bases between the two germline ends. This chain's CDR3 is CASSPRMGAQYF. In DNA form, the CDR3 reads TGTGCCAGCAGCCCCCGCATGGGGGCCCAGTACTTC.

The table lists this clonotype with many counts. This sequence joins TRBV27 and TRBJ2-2, with D perhaps given as TRBD1 or TRBD2 (5 bases each). CDR1 is MNHEY, CDR2 SMNVEV, per germline (reference sequence). This CDR3 is 14 amino acids long. Trimming removed 3 bases from V and 4 bases from J, with 9 bases in between. CDR3 sequence (DNA): TGTGCCAGCAGTTTTCTGAGGGGCACCGGGGAGCTGTTTTTT. It yields the protein CASSFLRGTGELFF.

The V call is TRBV6-1, the J call TRBJ1-6, with 7 bases fitting TRBD1. Unmatched junction bases numbered 2, after V lost 6 bases and J lost 0 bases. Germline values: CDR1 MNHNS, CDR2 SASEGT. CDR3 size: 15 residues. The CDR3: CASSGDSSYNSPLHF. For the CDR3, the DNA is TGTGCCAGCAGCGGGGACAGCTCCTATAATTCACCCCTCCACTTT.

The rearrangement links TRBV4-1 to TRBJ1-1; D possibly corresponds to TRBD1 (6 bases). The V end lost 2 bases, the J end lost 0 bases, and 16 bases lay between the germline ends. The V gene's germline CDR1 is MGHRA and CDR2 YSYEKL. There are 17 residues in the CDR3. This chain's CDR3 is CASSQRPGANMNTEAFF. CDR3 bases: TGCGCCAGCAGCCAACGACCGGGGGCGAACATGAACACTGAAGCTTTCTTT.

In its sample, this clonotype was seen a few times. J is TRBJ2-7 and V is TRBV4-1, with D possibly matching TRBD1 (7 bases). The V gene lost 5 bases and the J gene lost 2 bases, with 19 bases spanning the gap. The CDR3 spans 16 residues. The germline gives CDR1 MGHRA, CDR2 YSYEKL. CDR3 coding DNA: TGCGCCAGCAGCGCGAGATCCCCAGGGGGGACCTACGAGCAGTACTTC. This codes for CASSARSPGGTYEQYF.

This clonotype was picked up a small number of times. The V and J genes are TRBV9 and TRBJ2-7; 7 bases align to TRBD1. The J segment lost 2 bases and the V segment lost 3 bases, leaving 5 bases of the junction unmatched. CDR1 and CDR2 (germline): SGDLS, YYNGEE. This CDR3 has 14 residues. The CDR3 coding sequence is TGTGCCAGCAGCGAGGGGGACAGAACCTACGAGCAGTACTTC. Amino acid sequence: CASSEGDRTYEQYF.

This clonotype was recorded many times. The V call is TRBV19, the J call TRBJ1-4; D is unclear. The CDR3 is 12 residues long. V was pared by 6 bases and J by 7 bases, with 9 bases between. Germline assignment: CDR1 LNHDA and CDR2 SQIVND (reference sequence). Here the CDR3 reads CASSRTSEKLFF. For the CDR3, the DNA is TGTGCCAGTAGCCGTACCAGTGAAAAACTGTTTTTT. The entire variable domain, with the rest obtained from reference TRBV19 and TRBJ1-4, is as follows: DGGITQSPKYLFRKEGQNVTLSCEQNLNHDAMYWYRQDPGQGLRLIYYSQIVNDFQKGDIAEGYSVSREKKESFPLTVTSAQKNPTAFYLCASSRTSEKLFFGSGTQLSVL.

The chain links TRBV12-3 or TRBV12-4 to TRBJ1-2; no clear D. V was shortened by 3 bases and J by 7 bases, with 6 bases between the two germline ends. This CDR3 has 11 residues. The CDR3 here is CASSFYGGYTF. For the CDR3, the DNA is TGTGCCAGCAGTTTTTATGGTGGCTACACCTTC.

This clonotype was seen a handful of times. V is TRBV29-1 and J is TRBJ2-7, with unresolved D. Germline V CDR1 and CDR2: SQVTM, ANQGSEA. There are 11 residues in the CDR3. The CDR3: CSVQQAYEQYF. In DNA form, the CDR3 reads TGCAGTGTACAGCAGGCCTACGAGCAGTACTTC.

A word on this clonotype: Its ends do not fully match the called genes, so a read error is possible. The chain links TRBV5-1 to TRBJ2-5; 9 bases are a match to TRBD2. CDR3 size: 11 residues. Germline CDR1 is SGHRS and CDR2 is YFSETQ. The CDR3 here is CASSLVTSGSF. CDR3 bases: TGCGCCAGCAGCTTGGTGACTAGCGGATCCTTC. Full variable domain (remainder filled in from reference TRBV5-1 and TRBJ2-5): KAGVTQTPRYLIKTRGQQVTLSCSPISGHRSVSWYQQTPGQGLQFLFEYFSETQRNKGNFPGRFSGRQFSNSRSEMNVSTLELGDSALYLCASSLVTSGSFGPGTRLLVL.